The 14 T cell receptor beta chains given below trace back to one sample, sequenced in a study of monozygotic twins with inflammatory bowel disease. From its re-call of the 5' RACE reads, TCRdb lists each CDR3 protein once, without DNA. The sample yields 400,000 to 500,000 distinct CDR3 sequences, of which the top ten take up 2% to 2.5%. Material for sequencing was blood. All receptors derive from a human donor with ulcerative colitis or Crohn's disease, or a healthy co-twin of an affected twin (not recorded which).

The genes are TRBV6-5 and TRBJ2-7; with no DNA, the TCRdb D assignment of TRBD2 cannot be verified. The CDR3 is 15 residues long. Germline lookup yields CDR1 MNHEY and CDR2 SVGAGI. This CDR3 is CASSYSTSGSYEQYF.

The chain joins TRBV12-3 or TRBV12-4 to TRBJ2-7. The length of the CDR3 is 14 residues. CDR3 region: CASSFHGSVVEQYF.

The V and J genes are TRBV4-1 and TRBJ2-1; no DNA is available, so the TRBD2 call from TCRdb remains unchecked. There are 18 residues in the CDR3. The germline V gene encodes CDR1 MGHRA and CDR2 YSYEKL. The CDR3 region is CASSPGLAGVLVGNEQFF.

This chain connects TRBV5-1 to TRBJ2-2; TCRdb indicates TRBD2, and absent DNA this call remains unverified. Looked up from germline, CDR1 is SGHRS and CDR2 is YFSETQ. CDR3 length: 16 amino acids. The CDR3 is CASSLGSSGGTGELFF.

This rearrangement joins TRBV7-9 to TRBJ2-1; the TCRdb D gene call, TRBD2, has no DNA to confirm it. Per the germline V gene, CDR1 is SEHNR and CDR2 is FQNEAQ (reference sequence). The CDR3 has 15 residues. The CDR3 here is CASSLVQREVDEQFF.

V gene TRBV20-1 combines with J gene TRBJ2-7; checking the TCRdb D call of TRBD1 is not possible without DNA. This CDR3 comprises 14 residues. From germline, CDR1 is DFQATT and CDR2 SNEGSKA (reference sequence). The CDR3 reads CSAPRTGSSYEQYF.

The gene calls are TRBV20-1 and TRBJ1-2. This CDR3 has 13 amino acids. Germline-derived CDR1 and CDR2 are DFQATT and SNEGSKA (reference sequence). The CDR3 here is CSARRAAYYGYTF.

The V and J genes are TRBV5-1 and TRBJ2-7; the D call from TCRdb, TRBD1, cannot be confirmed without DNA. The CDR3 runs 15 residues. Germline CDR1 is SGHRS and CDR2 is YFSETQ. The CDR3 loop reads CASRLSWGTSYEQYF.

The chain carries TRBV12-3 or TRBV12-4 and TRBJ1-3. The CDR3 has 16 amino acids. CDR3 protein: CASSSALRGTGNTIYF.

This chain uses TRBV9 with TRBJ1-6. Per germline, CDR1 SGDLS and CDR2 YYNGEE. CDR3 size: 15 residues. The CDR3 is CASSVEGALGSPLHF.

V and J are TRBV7-9 and TRBJ1-6; TCRdb picks TRBD1, but there is no DNA to check that call. There are 17 residues in the CDR3. Germline assignment: CDR1 SEHNR and CDR2 FQNEAQ (reference sequence). This CDR3 reads CASSSRETGALNSPLHF.

V is TRBV5-1 and J is TRBJ2-2; TCRdb calls TRBD2, which cannot be checked without DNA. This CDR3 has 17 residues. Germline V gives CDR1 SGHRS, CDR2 YFSETQ. The CDR3 sequence: CASSRHQLAGVTGELFF.

The genes are TRBV2 and TRBJ2-1; there is no DNA to check the TCRdb D call of TRBD2. CDR1 and CDR2 from the germline V gene are SNHLY and FYNNEI. This CDR3 contains 13 residues. CDR3 sequence reads: CASSEALRGEQFF.

The gene calls are TRBV2 and TRBJ1-1; TCRdb's D call of TRBD1 is untestable without DNA. CDR3 length equals 15 residues. Germline CDR1 and CDR2: SNHLY and FYNNEI. The CDR3: CASSEGGRTDTEAFF.